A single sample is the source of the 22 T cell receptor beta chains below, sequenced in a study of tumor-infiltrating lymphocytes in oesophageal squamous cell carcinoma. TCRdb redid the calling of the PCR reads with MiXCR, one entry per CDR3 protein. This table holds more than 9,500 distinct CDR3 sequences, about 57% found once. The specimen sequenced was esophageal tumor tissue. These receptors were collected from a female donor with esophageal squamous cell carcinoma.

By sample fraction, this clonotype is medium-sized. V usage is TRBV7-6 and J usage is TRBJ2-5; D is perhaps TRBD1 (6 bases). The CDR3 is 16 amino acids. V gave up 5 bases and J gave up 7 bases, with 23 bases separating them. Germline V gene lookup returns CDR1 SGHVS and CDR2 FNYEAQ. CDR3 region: CASSPLADTGLVTQYF. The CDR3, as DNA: TGTGCCAGCAGCCCTCTAGCCGATACAGGGTTGGTGACCCAGTACTTC.

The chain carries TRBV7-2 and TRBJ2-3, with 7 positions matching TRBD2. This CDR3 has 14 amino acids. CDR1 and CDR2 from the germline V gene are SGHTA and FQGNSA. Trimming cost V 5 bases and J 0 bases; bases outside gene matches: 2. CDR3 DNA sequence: TGTGCCAGCAGCATTAGCGGGAGCACAGATACGCAGTATTTT. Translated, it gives CASSISGSTDTQYF.

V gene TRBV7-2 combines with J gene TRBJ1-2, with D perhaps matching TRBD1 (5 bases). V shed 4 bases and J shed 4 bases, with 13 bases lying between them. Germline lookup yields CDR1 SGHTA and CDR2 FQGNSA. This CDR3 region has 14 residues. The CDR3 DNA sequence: TGTGCCAGCAGCTATAGCGTAGGGGCCTATGGCTACACCTTC. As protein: CASSYSVGAYGYTF.

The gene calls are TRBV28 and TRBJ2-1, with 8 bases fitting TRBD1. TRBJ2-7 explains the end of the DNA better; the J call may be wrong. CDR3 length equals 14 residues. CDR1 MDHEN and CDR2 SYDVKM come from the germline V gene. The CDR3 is CASISDRGFGEQYF. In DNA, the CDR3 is TGTGCCAGCATTAGTGACAGGGGATTCGGGGAGCAGTACTTC.

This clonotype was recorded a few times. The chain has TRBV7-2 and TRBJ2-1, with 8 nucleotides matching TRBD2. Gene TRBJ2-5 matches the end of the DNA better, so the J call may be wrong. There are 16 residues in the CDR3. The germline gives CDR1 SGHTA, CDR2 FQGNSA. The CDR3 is CASSRGLGAGEETQYF. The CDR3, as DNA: TGTGCCAGCAGCCGCGGACTCGGAGCGGGGGAAGAGACCCAGTACTTC.

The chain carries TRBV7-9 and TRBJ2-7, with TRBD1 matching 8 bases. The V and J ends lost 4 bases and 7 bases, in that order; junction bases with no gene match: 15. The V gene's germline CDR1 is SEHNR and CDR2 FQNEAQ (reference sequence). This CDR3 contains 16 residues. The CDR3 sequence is CASSSRQGSSYNEQYF. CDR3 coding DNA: TGTGCCAGCAGCTCCCGACAGGGGAGTTCCTACAATGAGCAGTACTTC.

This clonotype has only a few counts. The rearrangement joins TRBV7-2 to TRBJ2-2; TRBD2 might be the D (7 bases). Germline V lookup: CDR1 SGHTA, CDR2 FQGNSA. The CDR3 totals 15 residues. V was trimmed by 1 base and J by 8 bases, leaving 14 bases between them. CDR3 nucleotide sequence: TGTGCCAGCAGCTTAGACCGGGGGGCGCAAGGGGAGCTGTTTTTT. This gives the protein CASSLDRGAQGELFF. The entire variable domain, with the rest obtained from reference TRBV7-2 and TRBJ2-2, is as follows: GAGVSQSPSNKVTEKGKDVELRCDPISGHTALYWYRQSLGQGLEFLIYFQGNSAPDKSGLPSDRFSAERTGGSVSTLTIQRTQQEDSAVYLCASSLDRGAQGELFFGEGSRLTVL.

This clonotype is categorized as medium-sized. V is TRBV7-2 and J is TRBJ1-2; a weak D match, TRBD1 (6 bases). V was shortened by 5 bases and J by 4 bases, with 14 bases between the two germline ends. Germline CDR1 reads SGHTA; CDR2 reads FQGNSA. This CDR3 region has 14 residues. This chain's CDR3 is CASSTSGQSYGYTF. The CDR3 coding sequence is TGTGCCAGCAGCACCTCTGGACAGTCCTATGGCTACACCTTC.

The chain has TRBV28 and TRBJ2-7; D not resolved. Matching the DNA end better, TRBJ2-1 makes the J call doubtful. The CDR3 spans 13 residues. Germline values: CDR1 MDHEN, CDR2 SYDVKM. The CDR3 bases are TGTGCCAGCAGTTTACTAGACTCCAATGAGCAGTTCTTC. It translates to CASSLLDSNEQFF.

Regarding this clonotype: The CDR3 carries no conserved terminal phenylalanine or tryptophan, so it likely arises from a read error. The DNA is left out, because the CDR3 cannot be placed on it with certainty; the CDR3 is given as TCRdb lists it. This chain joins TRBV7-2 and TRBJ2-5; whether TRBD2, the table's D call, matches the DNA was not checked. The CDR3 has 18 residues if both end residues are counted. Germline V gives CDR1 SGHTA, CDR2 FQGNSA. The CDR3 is CASSLGTSGRGYEQYFGN.

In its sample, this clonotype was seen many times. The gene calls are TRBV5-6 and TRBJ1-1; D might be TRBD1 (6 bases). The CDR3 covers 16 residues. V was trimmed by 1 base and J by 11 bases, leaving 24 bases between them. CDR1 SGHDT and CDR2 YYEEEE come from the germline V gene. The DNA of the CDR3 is TGTGCCAGCAGCTTGCCAACCAATACACGGGCAAGGGGGGCTTTCTTT. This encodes CASSLPTNTRARGAFF.

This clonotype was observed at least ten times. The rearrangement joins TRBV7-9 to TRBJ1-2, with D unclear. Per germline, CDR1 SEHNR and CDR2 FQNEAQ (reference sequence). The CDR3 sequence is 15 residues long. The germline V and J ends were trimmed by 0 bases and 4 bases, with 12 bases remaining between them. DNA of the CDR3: TGTGCCAGCAGCTTAGCCCCCCTGAATCCCTATGGCTACACCTTC. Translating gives CASSLAPLNPYGYTF.

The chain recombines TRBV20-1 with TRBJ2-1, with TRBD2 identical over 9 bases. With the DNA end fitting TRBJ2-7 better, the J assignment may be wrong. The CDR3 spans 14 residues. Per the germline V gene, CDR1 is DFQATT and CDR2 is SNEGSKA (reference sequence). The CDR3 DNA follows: TGCAGTGCTTTGACTAGCGGTAAGCTCAGTGAGCAGTACTTC. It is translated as CSALTSGKLSEQYF.

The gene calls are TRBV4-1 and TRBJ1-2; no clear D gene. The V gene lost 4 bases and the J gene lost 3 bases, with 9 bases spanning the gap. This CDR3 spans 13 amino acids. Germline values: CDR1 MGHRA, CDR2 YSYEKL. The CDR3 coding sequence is TGCGCCAGCAGCCCCTCGGGGTACTATGGCTACACCTTC. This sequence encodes CASSPSGYYGYTF.

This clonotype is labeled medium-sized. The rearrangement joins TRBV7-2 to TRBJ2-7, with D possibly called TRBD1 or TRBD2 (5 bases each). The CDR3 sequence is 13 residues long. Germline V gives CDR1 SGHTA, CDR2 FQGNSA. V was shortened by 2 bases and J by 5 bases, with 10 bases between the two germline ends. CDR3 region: CASSLSGPNEQYF. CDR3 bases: TGTGCCAGCAGCTTATCGGGACCCAACGAGCAGTACTTC.

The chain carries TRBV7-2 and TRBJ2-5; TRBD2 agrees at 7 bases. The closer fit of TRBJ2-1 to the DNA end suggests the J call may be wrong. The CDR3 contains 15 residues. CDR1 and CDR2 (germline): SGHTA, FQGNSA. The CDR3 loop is CASSSSRGSFDEQFF. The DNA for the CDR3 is TGTGCCAGCAGCTCCTCTCGCGGGAGTTTCGATGAGCAGTTCTTC.

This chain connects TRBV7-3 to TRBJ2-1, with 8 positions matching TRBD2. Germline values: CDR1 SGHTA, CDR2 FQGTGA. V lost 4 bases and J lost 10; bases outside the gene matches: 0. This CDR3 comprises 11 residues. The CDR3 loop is CASSSSGEQFF. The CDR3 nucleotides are TGTGCCAGCAGCTCTAGCGGGGAGCAGTTCTTC.

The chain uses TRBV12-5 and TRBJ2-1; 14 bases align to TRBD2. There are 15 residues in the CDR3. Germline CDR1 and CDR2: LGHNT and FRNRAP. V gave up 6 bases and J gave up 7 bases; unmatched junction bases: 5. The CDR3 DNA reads TGTGCTAGTGGGACTAGCGGGAGGGGGCGGAATGAGCAGTTCTTC. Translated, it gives CASGTSGRGRNEQFF. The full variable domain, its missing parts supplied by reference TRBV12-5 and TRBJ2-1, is DARVTQTPRHKVTEMGQEVTMRCQPILGHNTVFWYRQTMMQGLELLAYFRNRAPLDDSGMPKDRFSAEMPDATLATLKIQPSEPRDSAVYFCASGTSGRGRNEQFFGPGTRLTVL.

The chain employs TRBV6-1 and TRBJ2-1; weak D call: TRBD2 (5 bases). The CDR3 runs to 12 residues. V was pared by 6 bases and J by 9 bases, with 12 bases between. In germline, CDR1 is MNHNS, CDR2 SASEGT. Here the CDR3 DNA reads TGTGCCAGCAGCTCGGGATTTGGTGAGCAGTTCTTC. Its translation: CASSSGFGEQFF.

CDR3 protein: CASSLGRGQGEGYTF. As DNA, the CDR3 is TGTGCCAGCAGCTTAGGACGAGGACAGGGGGAAGGCTACACCTTC. The chain links TRBV7-9 to TRBJ1-2; 10 nucleotides agree with TRBD1. Germline loops: CDR1 SEHNR, CDR2 FQNEAQ (reference sequence). The CDR3 runs to 15 residues. Trimming cost V 1 base and J 8 bases; bases outside gene matches: 7.

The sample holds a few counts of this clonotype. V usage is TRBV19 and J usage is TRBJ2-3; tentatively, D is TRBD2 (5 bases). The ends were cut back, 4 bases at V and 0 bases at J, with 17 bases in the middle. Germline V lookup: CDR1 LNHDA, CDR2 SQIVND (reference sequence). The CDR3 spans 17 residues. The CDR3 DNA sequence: TGTGCCAGTAGTAGAGGATACGGGGATACTAGCACAGATACGCAGTATTTT. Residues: CASSRGYGDTSTDTQYF.

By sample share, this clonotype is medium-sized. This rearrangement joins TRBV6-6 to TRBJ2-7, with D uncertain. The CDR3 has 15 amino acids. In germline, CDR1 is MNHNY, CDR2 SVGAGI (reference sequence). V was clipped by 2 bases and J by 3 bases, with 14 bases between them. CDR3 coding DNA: TGTGCCAGCAGTTACGTACATTCAGGAGACTACGAGCAGTACTTC. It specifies CASSYVHSGDYEQYF.